A selection of T cell receptor beta chains follows, all from one sample in a study of T cell repertoires in cytomegalovirus infection. These receptors' antigens are unknown. TCRdb re-called the reads with MiXCR, one entry per CDR3 protein. This sample has approximately 910,000 distinct CDR3 sequences, with approximately 33% found just once. This specimen consisted of cultured CD8+ T cells from PBMCs, obtained from culture after CMV antigen stimulation. The source of these receptors is a human donor in good health (CMV status not recorded). Some clones in this sample may be carry-over from other donors' samples. Both conserved end residues are part of each CDR3. The order of the fields is clone size, J gene, D gene, V gene, CDR3 protein, CDR3 DNA. A D gene is named only where the DNA matches it firmly. Size is stated for part of the rows, as once, few or many counts, or as a class when the clone is expanded.

clone size: -; J gene: TRBJ1-5; D gene: TRBD1; V gene: TRBV19; CDR3 protein: CASSRGQGENQPQHF; CDR3 DNA: TGTGCCAGTAGTAGGGGACAGGGGGAAAATCAGCCCCAGCATTTT
clone size: -; J gene: TRBJ1-2; D gene: -; V gene: TRBV4-3; CDR3 protein: CASSQARGYGYTF; CDR3 DNA: TGCGCCAGCAGCCAAGCCCGAGGATATGGCTACACCTTC
clone size: few; J gene: TRBJ2-1; D gene: TRBD1; V gene: TRBV4-1; CDR3 protein: CASSPPGTGKEQFF; CDR3 DNA: TGCGCCAGCAGCCCTCCCGGGACAGGGAAAGAGCAGTTCTTC
clone size: -; J gene: TRBJ1-1; D gene: -; V gene: TRBV4-1; CDR3 protein: CASSQDSGWDANTEAFF; CDR3 DNA: TGCGCCAGCAGCCAAGATTCCGGTTGGGATGCGAACACTGAAGCTTTCTTT
clone size: few; J gene: TRBJ2-2; D gene: -; V gene: TRBV7-9; CDR3 protein: CASRGAENTGELFF; CDR3 DNA: TGTGCTTCTAGAGGGGCAGAGAACACCGGGGAGCTGTTTTTT
clone size: few; J gene: TRBJ1-1; D gene: -; V gene: TRBV7-9; CDR3 protein: CASSSPLGRNTEAFF; CDR3 DNA: TGTGCCAGCAGCTCACCCTTGGGCAGGAACACTGAAGCTTTCTTT
clone size: many; J gene: TRBJ2-2; D gene: TRBD2; V gene: TRBV7-2; CDR3 protein: CASSLVAGGPGELFF; CDR3 DNA: TGTGCCAGCAGCTTGGTAGCGGGGGGGCCCGGGGAGCTGTTTTTT
clone size: -; J gene: TRBJ2-7; D gene: -; V gene: TRBV12-3/TRBV12-4; CDR3 protein: CASSLIPGQYEQYF; CDR3 DNA: TGTGCCAGCAGTTTAATCCCAGGGCAGTACGAGCAGTACTTC
clone size: few; J gene: TRBJ2-7; D gene: -; V gene: TRBV12-3/TRBV12-4; CDR3 protein: CASSHQGRWEYEQYF; CDR3 DNA: TGTGCCAGCAGTCATCAGGGTAGGTGGGAGTACGAGCAGTACTTC
clone size: -; J gene: TRBJ2-2; D gene: TRBD2; V gene: TRBV4-2; CDR3 protein: CASSGTALAGARGTGELFF; CDR3 DNA: TGTGCCAGCAGTGGGACGGCGCTAGCGGGGGCGAGGGGCACCGGGGAGCTGTTTTTT
clone size: many; J gene: TRBJ2-3; D gene: TRBD2; V gene: TRBV7-6; CDR3 protein: CASSLVPLTSGETDTQYF; CDR3 DNA: TGTGCCAGCAGCTTAGTACCCCTGACTAGCGGGGAAACAGATACGCAGTATTTT
clone size: many; J gene: TRBJ2-1; D gene: -; V gene: TRBV7-9; CDR3 protein: CASSLTTGEPYNEQFF; CDR3 DNA: TGTGCCAGCAGCTTAACGACGGGAGAGCCTTACAATGAGCAGTTCTTC
clone size: -; J gene: TRBJ2-7; D gene: -; V gene: TRBV4-3; CDR3 protein: CASSQDGRGEQYF; CDR3 DNA: TGCGCCAGCAGCCAAGACGGCAGGGGCGAGCAGTACTTC
clone size: -; J gene: TRBJ1-2; D gene: -; V gene: TRBV5-6; CDR3 protein: CASSLELDKDYNGYTF; CDR3 DNA: TGTGCCAGCAGCTTGGAGTTGGACAAGGATTATAATGGCTACACCTTC
clone size: -; J gene: TRBJ1-2; D gene: -; V gene: TRBV4-1; CDR3 protein: CASSQEDRAFF; CDR3 DNA: TGCGCCAGCAGCCAAGAGGATAGGGCATTCTTC
clone size: -; J gene: TRBJ2-3; D gene: -; V gene: TRBV2; CDR3 protein: CASIDSRTDTQYF; CDR3 DNA: TGTGCCAGCATTGACTCCCGGACAGATACGCAGTATTTT
clone size: -; J gene: TRBJ2-7; D gene: TRBD2; V gene: TRBV27; CDR3 protein: CATQPGLAGPFGEQYF; CDR3 DNA: TGTGCCACCCAACCGGGACTAGCGGGACCCTTCGGGGAGCAGTACTTC
clone size: -; J gene: TRBJ1-2; D gene: -; V gene: TRBV7-8; CDR3 protein: CASSLAFSTIYGYTF; CDR3 DNA: TGTGCCAGCAGCTTAGCATTTTCCACGATCTATGGCTACACCTTC
clone size: -; J gene: TRBJ2-7; D gene: -; V gene: TRBV7-2; CDR3 protein: CASSPLDMGLEQYF; CDR3 DNA: TGTGCCAGCAGCCCGCTAGACATGGGGCTTGAGCAGTACTTC
clone size: -; J gene: TRBJ2-5; D gene: TRBD1; V gene: TRBV7-9; CDR3 protein: CASSLAGGTGGRQETRYF; CDR3 DNA: TGTGCCAGCAGCTTAGCGGGGGGAACAGGGGGCCGCCAAGAGACCCGGTACTTC
clone size: -; J gene: TRBJ1-1; D gene: -; V gene: TRBV20-1; CDR3 protein: CSAQGRGRLNTEAFF; CDR3 DNA: TGCAGTGCTCAGGGTAGGGGACGCCTGAACACTGAAGCTTTCTTT
clone size: few; J gene: TRBJ2-5; D gene: TRBD2; V gene: TRBV7-6; CDR3 protein: CASSLAIAGLLETQYF; CDR3 DNA: TGTGCCAGCAGCTTAGCGATAGCGGGGTTATTAGAGACCCAGTACTTC